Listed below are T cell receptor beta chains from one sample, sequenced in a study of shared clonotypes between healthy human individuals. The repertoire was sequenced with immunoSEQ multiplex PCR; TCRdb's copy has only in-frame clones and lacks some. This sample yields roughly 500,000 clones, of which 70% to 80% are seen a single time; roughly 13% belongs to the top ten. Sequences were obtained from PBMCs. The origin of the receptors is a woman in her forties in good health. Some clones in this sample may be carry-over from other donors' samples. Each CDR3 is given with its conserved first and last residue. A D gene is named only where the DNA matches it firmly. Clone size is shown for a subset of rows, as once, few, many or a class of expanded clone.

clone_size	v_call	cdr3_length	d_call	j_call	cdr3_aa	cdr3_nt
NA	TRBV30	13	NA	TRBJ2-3	CAWSVNRADTQYF	TGTGCCTGGAGTGTAAACAGGGCAGATACGCAGTATTTT
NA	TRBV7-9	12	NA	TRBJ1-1	CASSFTGSEAFF	TGTGCCAGCAGCTTCACGGGTTCTGAAGCTTTCTTT
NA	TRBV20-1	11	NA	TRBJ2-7	CSVRRGNEQYF	TGCAGTGTCCGGCGGGGTAACGAGCAGTACTTC
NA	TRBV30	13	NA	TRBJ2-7	CAWSKTPTYEQYF	TGTGCCTGGAGTAAGACACCGACCTACGAGCAGTACTTC
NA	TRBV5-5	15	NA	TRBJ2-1	CASSLGGEAYNEQFF	TGTGCCAGCAGCTTGGGGGGAGAGGCCTACAATGAGCAGTTCTTC
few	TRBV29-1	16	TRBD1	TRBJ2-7	CSVIPQGQGDFYEQYF	TGCAGCGTGATCCCCCAGGGACAGGGGGATTTCTACGAGCAGTACTTC
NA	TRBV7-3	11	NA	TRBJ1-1	CASSTGTEAFF	TGTGCCAGCAGCACCGGCACTGAAGCTTTCTTT
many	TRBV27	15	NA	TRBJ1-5	CASSLSGQNNQPQHF	TGTGCCAGCAGTTTATCCGGACAGAACAATCAGCCCCAGCATTTT
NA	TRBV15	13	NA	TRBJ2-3	CATSSTMGDTQYF	TGTGCCACCAGCAGTACAATGGGAGATACGCAGTATTTT
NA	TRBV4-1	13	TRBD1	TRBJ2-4	CASSQDRENIQYF	TGCGCCAGCAGTCAAGACAGGGAAAACATTCAGTACTTC
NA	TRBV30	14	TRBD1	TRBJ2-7	CAWSQGAGSYEQYF	TGTGCCTGGAGTCAGGGGGCCGGTTCATACGAGCAGTACTTC
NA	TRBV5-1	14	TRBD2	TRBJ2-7	CASSLVAGDQGQYF	TGCGCCAGCAGCTTGGTTGCGGGGGACCAGGGGCAGTACTTC
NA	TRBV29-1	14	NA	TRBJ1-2	CSVAPGSFDYGYTF	TGCAGCGTTGCTCCTGGGTCATTTGACTATGGCTACACCTTC
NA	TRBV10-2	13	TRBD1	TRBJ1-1	CASSERGPTEAFF	TGCGCCAGCAGTGAAAGGGGGCCCACTGAAGCTTTCTTT
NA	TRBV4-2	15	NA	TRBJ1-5	CASSQEDLSNQPQHF	TGTGCCAGCAGCCAAGAGGACCTTAGCAATCAGCCCCAGCATTTT
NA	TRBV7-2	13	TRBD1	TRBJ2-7	CASSFDRASEQYF	TGTGCCAGCAGCTTTGACAGGGCGAGTGAGCAGTACTTC
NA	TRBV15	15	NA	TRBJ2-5	CATSRARTTGETQYF	TGTGCCACCAGCAGAGCTCGCACAACCGGGGAGACCCAGTACTTC
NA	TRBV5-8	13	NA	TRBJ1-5	CASSSWDNQPQHF	TGTGCCAGCAGCTCCTGGGACAATCAGCCCCAGCATTTT
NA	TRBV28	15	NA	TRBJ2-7	CASSFQGTGVYEQYF	TGTGCCAGCAGTTTCCAGGGCACGGGGGTCTACGAGCAGTACTTC
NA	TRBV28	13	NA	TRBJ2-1	CATAPGLYNEQFF	TGTGCCACCGCTCCGGGACTCTACAATGAGCAGTTCTTC
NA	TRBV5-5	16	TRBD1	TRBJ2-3	CASSLGGQGSTDTQYF	TGTGCCAGCAGCTTGGGGGGACAGGGGAGCACAGATACGCAGTATTTT
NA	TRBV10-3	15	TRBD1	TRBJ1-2	CATRDREVNNYGYTF	TGTGCCACCAGGGACAGGGAAGTTAATAACTATGGCTACACCTTC
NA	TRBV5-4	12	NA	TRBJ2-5	CASSLGRETQYF	TGTGCCAGCAGCTTGGGGCGTGAGACCCAGTACTTC
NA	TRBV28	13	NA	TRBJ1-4	CATGGFTNEKLFF	TGTGCCACCGGGGGTTTCACTAATGAAAAACTGTTTTTT
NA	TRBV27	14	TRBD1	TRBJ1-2	CASSLAKGAGGYTF	TGTGCCAGCAGTTTAGCCAAGGGGGCGGGTGGCTACACCTTC
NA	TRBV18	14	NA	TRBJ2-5	CASSPGFRGETQYF	TGTGCCAGCTCACCTGGATTTAGGGGAGAGACCCAGTACTTC
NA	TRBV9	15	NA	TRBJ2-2	CASSPRPSSTGELFF	TGTGCCAGCAGCCCTAGGCCCAGTTCCACCGGGGAGCTGTTTTTT
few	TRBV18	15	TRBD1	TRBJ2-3	CASSPTGGGTDTQYF	TGTGCCAGCTCACCGACAGGGGGTGGCACAGATACGCAGTATTTT
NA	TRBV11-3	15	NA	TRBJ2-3	CASSPDSSSTDTQYF	TGTGCCAGCAGCCCGGACAGTTCTAGCACAGATACGCAGTATTTT
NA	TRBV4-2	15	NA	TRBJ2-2	CASSQVLAETGELFF	TGTGCCAGCAGCCAAGTTTTAGCCGAGACCGGGGAGCTGTTTTTT
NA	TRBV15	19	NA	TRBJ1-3	CATSTRHEAAYGTGNTIYF	TGTGCCACCAGCACCCGTCACGAGGCGGCCTACGGAACGGGAAACACCATATATTTT
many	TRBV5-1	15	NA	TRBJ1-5	CASSLGIDGNQPQHF	TGCGCCAGCAGCTTGGGGATTGATGGGAATCAGCCCCAGCATTTT
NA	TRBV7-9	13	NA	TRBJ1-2	CASTLGGNYGYTF	TGTGCCAGCACCCTCGGAGGGAACTATGGCTACACCTTC
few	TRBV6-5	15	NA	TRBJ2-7	CASSALGAGVYEQYF	TGTGCCAGCAGTGCCCTGGGGGCGGGAGTTTACGAGCAGTACTTC
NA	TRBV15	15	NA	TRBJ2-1	CATSRGVVSAHEQFF	TGTGCCACCAGCAGAGGGGTAGTATCAGCACATGAGCAGTTCTTC
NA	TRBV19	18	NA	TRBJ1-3	CASRALPRRLSSGNTIYF	TGTGCCAGTAGAGCACTTCCCCGACGGTTAAGCTCTGGAAACACCATATATTTT
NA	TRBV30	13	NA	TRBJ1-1	CAWSWGGGGEAFF	TGTGCCTGGAGTTGGGGGGGAGGTGGTGAAGCTTTCTTT
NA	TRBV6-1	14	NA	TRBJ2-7	CASSEKEGPYEQYF	TGTGCCAGCAGTGAAAAGGAGGGACCCTACGAGCAGTACTTC
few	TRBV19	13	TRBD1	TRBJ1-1	CATRQGVVTEAFF	TGTGCCACAAGACAGGGGGTGGTCACTGAAGCTTTCTTT
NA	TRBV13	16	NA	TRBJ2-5	CASSPRMQGRGETQYF	TGTGCCAGCAGCCCCCGGATGCAGGGTAGGGGAGAGACCCAGTACTTC
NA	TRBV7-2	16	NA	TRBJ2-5	CASSFAGQRYQETQYF	TGTGCCAGCAGCTTTGCGGGACAGAGGTACCAAGAGACCCAGTACTTC
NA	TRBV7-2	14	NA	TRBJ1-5	CASSLGEGNQPQHF	TGTGCCAGCAGCTTAGGGGAAGGCAATCAGCCCCAGCATTTT
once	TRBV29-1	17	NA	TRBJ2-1	CSVEDLGGASSYNEQFF	TGCAGCGTTGAAGATTTGGGTGGGGCTAGCTCCTACAATGAGCAGTTCTTC
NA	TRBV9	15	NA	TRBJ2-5	CASSVFIRGQETQYF	TGTGCCAGCAGCGTATTCATAAGAGGACAAGAGACCCAGTACTTC
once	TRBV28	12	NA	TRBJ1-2	CASSLGAYGYTF	TGTGCCAGCAGTTTAGGGGCCTATGGCTACACCTTC
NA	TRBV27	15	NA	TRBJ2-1	CASSLYGTSGNEQFF	TGTGCCAGCAGTTTATATGGAACCAGCGGTAATGAGCAGTTCTTC
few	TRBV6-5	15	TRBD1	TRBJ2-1	CASRRPGQGASEQFF	TGTGCCAGCAGGCGTCCGGGACAGGGGGCCAGTGAGCAGTTCTTC
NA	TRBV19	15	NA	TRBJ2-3	CASRGVGPSTDTQYF	TGTGCCAGTAGGGGGGTGGGACCTAGCACAGATACGCAGTATTTT
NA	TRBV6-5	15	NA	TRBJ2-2	CASSYSSGYTGELFF	TGTGCCAGCAGTTACTCGTCAGGGTACACCGGGGAGCTGTTTTTT
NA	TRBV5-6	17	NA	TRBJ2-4	CASSLLTVLGIKNIQYF	TGTGCCAGCAGCTTGTTGACGGTTCTGGGGATAAAAAACATTCAGTACTTC
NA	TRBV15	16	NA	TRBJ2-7	CATSISRDPRIGEQYF	TGTGCCACCAGCATCAGTAGGGACCCTAGGATCGGAGAGCAGTACTTC
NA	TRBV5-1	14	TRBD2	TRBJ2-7	CASSLFTSGNEQYF	TGCGCCAGCAGCTTGTTCACTAGCGGGAACGAGCAGTACTTC
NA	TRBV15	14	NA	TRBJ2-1	CATSRDLVFGEQFF	TGTGCCACCAGCAGAGATCTTGTATTTGGAGAGCAGTTCTTC
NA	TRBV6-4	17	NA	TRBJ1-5	CASSDSLGGRCNQPQHF	TGTGCCAGCAGTGACTCTCTCGGGGGGAGGTGTAATCAGCCCCAGCATTTT